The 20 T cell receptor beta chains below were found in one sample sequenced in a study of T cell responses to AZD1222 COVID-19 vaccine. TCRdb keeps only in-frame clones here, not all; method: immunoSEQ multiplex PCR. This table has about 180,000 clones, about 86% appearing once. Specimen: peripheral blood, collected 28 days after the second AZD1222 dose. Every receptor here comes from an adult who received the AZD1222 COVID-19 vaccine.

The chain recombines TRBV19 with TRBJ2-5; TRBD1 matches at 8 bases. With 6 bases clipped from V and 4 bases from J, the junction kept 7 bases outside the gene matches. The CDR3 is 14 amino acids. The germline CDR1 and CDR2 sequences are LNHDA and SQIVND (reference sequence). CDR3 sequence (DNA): TGTGCCAGTAGGAGACAGGGGTCGGGAGAGACCCAGTACTTC. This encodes CASRRQGSGETQYF.

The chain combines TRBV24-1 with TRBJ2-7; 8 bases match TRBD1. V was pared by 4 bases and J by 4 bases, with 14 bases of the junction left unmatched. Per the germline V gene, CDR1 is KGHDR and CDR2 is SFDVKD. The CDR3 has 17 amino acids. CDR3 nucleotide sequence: TGTGCCACCAGTGAATTTAGTCCGGGACAGGAGGGGTACGAGCAGTACTTC. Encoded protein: CATSEFSPGQEGYEQYF.

The CDR3 spells CASSYTGTGGGSEAFF. CDR3 DNA sequence: TGTGCCAGTAGTTATACCGGGACAGGGGGCGGGAGTGAAGCTTTCTTT. The rearrangement joins TRBV19 to TRBJ1-1; TRBD1 matches 12 bases. This CDR3 is 16 amino acids long. CDR1 is LNHDA, CDR2 SQIVND, per germline (reference sequence). Trimming removed 5 bases from V and 7 bases from J; junction bases left unmatched: 11.

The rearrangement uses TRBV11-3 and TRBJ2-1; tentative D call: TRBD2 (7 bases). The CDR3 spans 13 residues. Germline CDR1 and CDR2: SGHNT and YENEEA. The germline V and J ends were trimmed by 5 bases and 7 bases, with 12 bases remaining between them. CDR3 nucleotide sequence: TGTGCCAGCAGCCCGAGGGGGGGGAATGAGCAGTTCTTC. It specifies CASSPRGGNEQFF.

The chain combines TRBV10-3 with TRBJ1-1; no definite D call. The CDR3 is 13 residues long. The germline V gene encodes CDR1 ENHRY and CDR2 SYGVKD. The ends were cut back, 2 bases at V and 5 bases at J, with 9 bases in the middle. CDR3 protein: CAISEDLRTEAFF. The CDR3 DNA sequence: TGTGCCATCAGTGAGGATTTACGGACTGAAGCTTTCTTT.

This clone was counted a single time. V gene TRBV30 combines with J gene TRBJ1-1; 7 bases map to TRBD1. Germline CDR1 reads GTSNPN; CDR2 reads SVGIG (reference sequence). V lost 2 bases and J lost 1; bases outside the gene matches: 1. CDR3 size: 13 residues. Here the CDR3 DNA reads TGTGCCTGGAGTTACAGGGGGAACACTGAAGCTTTCTTT. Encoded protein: CAWSYRGNTEAFF.

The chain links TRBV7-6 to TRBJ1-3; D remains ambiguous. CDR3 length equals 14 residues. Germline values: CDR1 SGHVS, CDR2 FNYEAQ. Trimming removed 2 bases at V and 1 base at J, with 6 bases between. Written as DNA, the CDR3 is TGTGCCAGCAGCTTACGTGGGTCTGGAAACACCATATATTTT. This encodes CASSLRGSGNTIYF.

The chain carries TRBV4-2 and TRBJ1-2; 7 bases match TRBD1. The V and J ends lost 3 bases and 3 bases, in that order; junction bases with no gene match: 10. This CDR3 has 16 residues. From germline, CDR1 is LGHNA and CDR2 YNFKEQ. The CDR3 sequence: CASSQSLGQNYYGYTF. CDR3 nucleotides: TGTGCCAGCAGCCAGTCCTTGGGACAGAATTACTATGGCTACACCTTC.

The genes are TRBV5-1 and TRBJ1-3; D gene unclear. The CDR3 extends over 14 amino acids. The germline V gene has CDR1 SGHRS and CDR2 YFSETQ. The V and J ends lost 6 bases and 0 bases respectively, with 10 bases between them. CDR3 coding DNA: TGCGCCAGCACCCAAGGCAGCTCTGGAAACACCATATATTTT. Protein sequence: CASTQGSSGNTIYF.

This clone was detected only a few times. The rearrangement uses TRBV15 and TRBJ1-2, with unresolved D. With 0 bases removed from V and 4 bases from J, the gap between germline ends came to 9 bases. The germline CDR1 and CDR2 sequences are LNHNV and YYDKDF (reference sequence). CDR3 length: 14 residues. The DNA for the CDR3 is TGTGCCACCAGCAGAGATAGGACGGTCTATGGCTACACCTTC. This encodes CATSRDRTVYGYTF.

The CDR3 sequence: CAISNRGNNQPQHF. In DNA, the CDR3 is TGTGCCATCTCAAACCGGGGAAACAATCAGCCCCAGCATTTT. The chain recombines TRBV28 with TRBJ1-5; D is uncertain. The V gene's germline CDR1 is MDHEN and CDR2 SYDVKM. Trimming pared 10 bases from V and 3 bases from J, leaving 16 bases between. The CDR3 covers 14 residues.

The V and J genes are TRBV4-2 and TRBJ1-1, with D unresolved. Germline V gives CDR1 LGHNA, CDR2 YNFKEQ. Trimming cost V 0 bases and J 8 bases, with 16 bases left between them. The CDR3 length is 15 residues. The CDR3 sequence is CASSQDVAGLREAFF. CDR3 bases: TGTGCCAGCAGCCAAGATGTGGCAGGTCTAAGGGAAGCTTTCTTT.

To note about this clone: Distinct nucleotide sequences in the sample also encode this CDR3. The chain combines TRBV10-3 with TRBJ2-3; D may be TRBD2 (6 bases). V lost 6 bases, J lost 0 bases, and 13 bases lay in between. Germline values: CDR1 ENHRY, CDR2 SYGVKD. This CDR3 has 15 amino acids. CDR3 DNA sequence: TGTGCCATCAGCGGACGGGGGTTTAGCACAGATACGCAGTATTTT. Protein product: CAISGRGFSTDTQYF.

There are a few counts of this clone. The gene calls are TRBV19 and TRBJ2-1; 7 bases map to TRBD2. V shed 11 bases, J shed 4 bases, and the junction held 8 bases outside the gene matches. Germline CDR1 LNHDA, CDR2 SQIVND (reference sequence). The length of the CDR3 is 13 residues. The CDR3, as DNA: TGTGCCGGCTCTAGCGGTCCGTACAATGAGCAGTTCTTC. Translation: CAGSSGPYNEQFF.

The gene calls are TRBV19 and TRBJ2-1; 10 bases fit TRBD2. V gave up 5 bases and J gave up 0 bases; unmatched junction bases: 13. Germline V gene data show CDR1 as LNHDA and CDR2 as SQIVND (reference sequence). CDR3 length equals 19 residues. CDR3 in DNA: TGTGCCAGTAGTTCTTTAGCGGGGGGACTAATGAGCTCCTACAATGAGCAGTTCTTC. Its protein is CASSSLAGGLMSSYNEQFF.

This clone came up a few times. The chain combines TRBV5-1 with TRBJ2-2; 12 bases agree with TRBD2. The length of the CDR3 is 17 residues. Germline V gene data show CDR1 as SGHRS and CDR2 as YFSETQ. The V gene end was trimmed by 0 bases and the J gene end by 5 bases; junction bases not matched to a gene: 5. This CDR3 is CASSLDRGTSGTGELFF. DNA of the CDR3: TGCGCCAGCAGCTTGGACCGTGGGACTAGCGGGACCGGGGAGCTGTTTTTT.

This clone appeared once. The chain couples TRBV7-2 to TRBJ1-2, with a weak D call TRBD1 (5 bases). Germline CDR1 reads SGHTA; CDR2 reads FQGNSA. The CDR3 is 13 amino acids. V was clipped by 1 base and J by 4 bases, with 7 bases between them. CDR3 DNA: TGTGCCAGCAGCTTAGGACAGCCCTATGGCTACACCTTC. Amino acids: CASSLGQPYGYTF.

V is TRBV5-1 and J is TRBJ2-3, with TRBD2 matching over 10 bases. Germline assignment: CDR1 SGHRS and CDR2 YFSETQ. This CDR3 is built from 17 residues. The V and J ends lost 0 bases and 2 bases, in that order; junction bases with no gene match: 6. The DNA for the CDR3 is TGCGCCAGCAGCTTGGGGGTCACTAGCGGGGCCACAGATACGCAGTATTTT. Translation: CASSLGVTSGATDTQYF.

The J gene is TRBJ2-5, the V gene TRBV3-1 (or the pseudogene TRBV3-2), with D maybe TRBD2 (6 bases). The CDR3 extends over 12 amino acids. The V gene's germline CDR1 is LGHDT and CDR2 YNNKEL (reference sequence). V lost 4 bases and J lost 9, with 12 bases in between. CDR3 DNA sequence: TGTGCCAGCAGCCCCCTGGGGGAGGCCCAGTACTTC. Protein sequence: CASSPLGEAQYF.

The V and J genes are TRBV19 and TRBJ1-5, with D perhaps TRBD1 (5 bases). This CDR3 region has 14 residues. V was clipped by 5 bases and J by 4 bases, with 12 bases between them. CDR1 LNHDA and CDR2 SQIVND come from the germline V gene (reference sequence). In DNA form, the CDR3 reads TGTGCCAGTAGTTATCAGGGAAGAAATCAGCCCCAGCATTTT. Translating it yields CASSYQGRNQPQHF. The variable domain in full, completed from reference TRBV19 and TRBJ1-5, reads DGGITQSPKYLFRKEGQNVTLSCEQNLNHDAMYWYRQDPGQGLRLIYYSQIVNDFQKGDIAEGYSVSREKKESFPLTVTSAQKNPTAFYLCASSYQGRNQPQHFGDGTRLSIL.